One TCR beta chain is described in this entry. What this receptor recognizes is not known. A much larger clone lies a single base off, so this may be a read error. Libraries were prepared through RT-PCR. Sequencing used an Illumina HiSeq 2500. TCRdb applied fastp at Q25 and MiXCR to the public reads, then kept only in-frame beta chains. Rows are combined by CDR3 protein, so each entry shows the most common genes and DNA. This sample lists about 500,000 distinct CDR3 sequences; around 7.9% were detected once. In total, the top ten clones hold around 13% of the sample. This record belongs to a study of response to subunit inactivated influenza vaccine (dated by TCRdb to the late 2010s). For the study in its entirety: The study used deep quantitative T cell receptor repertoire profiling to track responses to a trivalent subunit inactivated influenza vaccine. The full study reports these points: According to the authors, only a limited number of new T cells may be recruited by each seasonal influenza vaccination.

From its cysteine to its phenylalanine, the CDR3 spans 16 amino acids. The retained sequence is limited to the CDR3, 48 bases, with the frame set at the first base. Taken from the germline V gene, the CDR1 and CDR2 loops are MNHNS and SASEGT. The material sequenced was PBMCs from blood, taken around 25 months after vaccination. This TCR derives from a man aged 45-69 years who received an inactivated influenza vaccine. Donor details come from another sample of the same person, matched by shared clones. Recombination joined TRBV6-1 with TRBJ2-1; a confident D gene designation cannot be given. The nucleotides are TGTGCCAGCAGTGACCACCGTAGTTACTCCTACAAGGAGCAGTTCTTC. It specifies CASSDHRSYSYKEQFF.